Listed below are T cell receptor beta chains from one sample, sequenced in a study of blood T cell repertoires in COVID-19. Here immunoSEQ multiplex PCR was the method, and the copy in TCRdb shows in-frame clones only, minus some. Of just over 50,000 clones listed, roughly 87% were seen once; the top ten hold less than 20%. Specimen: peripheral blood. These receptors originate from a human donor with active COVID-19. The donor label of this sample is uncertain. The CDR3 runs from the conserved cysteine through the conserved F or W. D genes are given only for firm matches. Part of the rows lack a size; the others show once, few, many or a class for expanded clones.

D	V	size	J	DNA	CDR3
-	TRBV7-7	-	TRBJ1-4	TGTGCTAGCAGCAGAGAACGGGATGAAAAACTGTTTTTT	CASSRERDEKLFF
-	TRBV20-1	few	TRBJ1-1	TGCAGTGCTAGTCCCCGTCCCTGGCCCACTGAAGCTTTCTTT	CSASPRPWPTEAFF
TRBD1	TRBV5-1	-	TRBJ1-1	TGCGCCAGCAGCCGGTTAGGACAGGGGGACACTGAAGCTTTCTTT	CASSRLGQGDTEAFF
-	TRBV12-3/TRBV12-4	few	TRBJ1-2	TGTGCCAGCAGTCCGCAGGGGAACTATGGCTACACCTTC	CASSPQGNYGYTF
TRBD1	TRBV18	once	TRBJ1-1	TGTGCCAGCTCACCTCAAACGACAGGGGGGAGCACTGAAGCTTTCTTT	CASSPQTTGGSTEAFF
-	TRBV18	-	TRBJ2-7	TGTGCCAGCTCACCATCCAGTTTGATCCAGGCAGTATCCTACGAGCAGTACTTC	CASSPSSLIQAVSYEQYF
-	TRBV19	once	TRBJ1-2	TGTGCCAGTACGGACAGAATCAGCTTCGGCTACACCTTC	CASTDRISFGYTF
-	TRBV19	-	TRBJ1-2	TGTGCCAGTAGAGCCTCACCACCGGGGAGGGACTATGGCTACACCTTC	CASRASPPGRDYGYTF
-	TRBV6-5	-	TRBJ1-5	TGTGCCAGCAGTTACGTGTCGGATCAGCCCCAGCATTTT	CASSYVSDQPQHF
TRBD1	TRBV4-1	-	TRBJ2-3	TGCGCCAGCAGCCAAGCAGATCGACAGGGGGATACGCAGTATTTT	CASSQADRQGDTQYF
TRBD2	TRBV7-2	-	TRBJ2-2	TGTGCCAGCAGGGCCGGGACTAGCGGGGGGAAGGTCGGGGAGCTGTTTTTT	CASRAGTSGGKVGELFF
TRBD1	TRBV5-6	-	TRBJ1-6	TGTGCCAGCAGCTCGTGGGGGACAGCCCTAAACTCACCCCTCCACTTT	CASSSWGTALNSPLHF
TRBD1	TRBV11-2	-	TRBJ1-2	TGTGCCAGCAGCTTAGGGGACAGGGTCCTCACCTTC	CASSLGDRVLTF
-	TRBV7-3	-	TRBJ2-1	TGTGCCAGCAGCTTAAACCGCCCGCGGGGCGCCTACAATGAGCAGTTCTTC	CASSLNRPRGAYNEQFF
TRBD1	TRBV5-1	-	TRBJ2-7	TGCGCCAGCGGCAAGGTACCGGGACAGGGGGATGCCGAGCAGTACTTC	CASGKVPGQGDAEQYF
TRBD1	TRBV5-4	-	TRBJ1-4	TGTGCCAGCAGCAGGGCGGGACAGAGAAATGAAAAACTGTTTTTT	CASSRAGQRNEKLFF
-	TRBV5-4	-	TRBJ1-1	TGTGCCAGCAGCTTGGATCTACTTGCAGGGGCCACTGAAGCTTTCTTT	CASSLDLLAGATEAFF
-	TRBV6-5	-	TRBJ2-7	TGTGCCAGCACCCACACAGGGAGCTCCTACGAGCAGTACTTC	CASTHTGSSYEQYF
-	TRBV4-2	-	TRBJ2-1	TGTGCCAGCAGCCAAGATCGTTCTCCAGCGGTCAGTGAGCAGTTCTTC	CASSQDRSPAVSEQFF
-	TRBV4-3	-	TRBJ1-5	TGCGCCAGCAGCCAAGCCCACGGTCCAGGGGGCAATCAGCCCCAGCATTTT	CASSQAHGPGGNQPQHF
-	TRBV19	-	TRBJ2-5	TGTGCCAGTAGTAATTCAGGAGGGGGCGGTGAGACCCAGTACTTC	CASSNSGGGGETQYF